This T cell receptor beta chain was captured in a study of HIV-infected children after antiretroviral therapy interruption. Regarding the study as a whole: Shared-triplet CDR3 clusters increased after treatment interruption in a few patients, significant only when one outlier was excluded.

Specified treatment: PENTA 11 planned treatment interruption arm or continuous ART arm. This CDR3 contains 20 residues. Germline V CDR1 and CDR2: SSHAT, FNYEAQ (reference sequence). The sample holds many counts of this clonotype. Its antigen is currently unknown. At one end, the junction sequence differs from germline, possibly due to a read error. RNA-based 3' RACE libraries used unique molecular identifiers. TCRdb re-called the 3' RACE reads through MiXCR, storing one row per CDR3 protein. The sample holds more than 12,000 distinct CDR3 sequences, 3% to 4% seen once. Material: CD45RO+ CD8+ T cells from PBMCs, pooled from several time points, obtained from a donor given antiretroviral therapy, either interrupted or continuous. Subset specified: memory CD8+ CD45RO+ CD45RA- T cells. V is TRBV7-7 and J is TRBJ2-1; 14 nucleotides match TRBD2. The receptor was isolated from a pool of human donors with HIV. The CDR3 sequence is CASSPLPGLAGVVSYNEQFF. In nucleotides, the CDR3 is TGTGCTAGCAGCCCCCTCCCGGGACTAGCGGGAGTTGTTTCCTACAATGAGCAGTTCTTC.